These 29 T cell receptor beta chains share one sample of origin, sequenced in a study of regulatory T cells in long-lasting Graves disease. Time point meaning: newly diagnosed GD, antithyroid drugs for less than 3 months. Scientists built the TCR library using RNA that was extracted from PBMCs. TCR beta libraries were built with iRepertoire HTBI primers and Arm-PCR of CDR3 regions. TCRdb used MiXCR to reprocess the multiplex PCR reads, holding one entry per CDR3 protein. The data contain 350,000 to 550,000 distinct CDR3 sequences, 15% to 20% of them singletons. These data were also filed under a second study, of T cells in Graves' hyperthyroidism and ophthalmopathy.

The source material was peripheral blood mononuclear cells (PBMCs), sampled at new diagnosis, from a patient treated with antithyroid drugs. The receptors were gathered from a woman aged 18-35 years with Graves disease.

At least ten counts were recorded for this clonotype. V gene TRBV20-1 combines with J gene TRBJ2-3, with 8 bases identical to TRBD2. The CDR3 length is 16 residues. The germline V gene encodes CDR1 DFQATT and CDR2 SNEGSKA (reference sequence). Germline trimming cut 1 base from V and 2 bases from J; bases unmatched to any gene: 8. The CDR3 bases are TGCAGTGCTAGAGCAATAAGCGGGAGATTCACAGATACGCAGTATTTT. It yields the protein CSARAISGRFTDTQYF.

Many counts were recorded for this clonotype. The chain carries TRBV7-9 and TRBJ2-4; D unresolved. CDR3 length: 16 amino acids. V lost 4 bases to trimming and J lost 0 bases, with 13 bases between them. Germline assignment: CDR1 SEHNR and CDR2 FQNEAQ (reference sequence). The CDR3 loop is CASSSTRRLAKNIQYF. As DNA, the CDR3 is TGTGCCAGCAGCTCGACCCGGCGGTTAGCCAAAAACATTCAGTACTTC.

Many counts were recorded for this clonotype. The gene calls are TRBV12-3 or TRBV12-4 and TRBJ2-7; D is ambiguous. The V and J ends lost 5 bases and 0 bases respectively, with 5 bases between them. This CDR3 has 12 amino acids. CDR3 sequence: CASSLHSYEQYF. The CDR3 DNA sequence: TGTGCCAGCAGTCTTCACTCCTACGAGCAGTACTTC.

This clonotype was seen ten or more times. The chain carries TRBV20-1 and TRBJ2-3; D may be TRBD2 (6 bases). V was shortened by 1 base and J by 3 bases, with 8 bases between the two germline ends. This CDR3 spans 13 amino acids. Germline V gene data show CDR1 as DFQATT and CDR2 as SNEGSKA (reference sequence). The CDR3 DNA reads as TGCAGTGCTAGAGGGACTACTACAGATACGCAGTATTTT. This codes for CSARGTTTDTQYF.

This sequence joins TRBV7-9 and TRBJ2-7; D ambiguous. There are 12 residues in the CDR3. The ends were cut back, 5 bases at V and 6 bases at J, with 11 bases in the middle. The germline V gene encodes CDR1 SEHNR and CDR2 FQNEAQ (reference sequence). CDR3 coding DNA: TGTGCCAGCAGCCCTGGGGATGGCGAGCAGTACTTC. It translates to CASSPGDGEQYF.

This clonotype was seen repeatedly, ten times or more. The chain carries TRBV11-3 and TRBJ2-1, with 12 bases aligning to TRBD2. V lost 5 bases to trimming and J lost 8 bases; unmatched junction nucleotides: 7. CDR3 length: 15 residues. Germline V lookup: CDR1 SGHNT, CDR2 YENEEA. CDR3 loop: CASSPPSGRAHEQFF. CDR3 sequence (DNA): TGTGCCAGCAGCCCGCCTAGCGGGAGGGCCCATGAGCAGTTCTTC. Variable domain in full (rest from reference TRBV11-3 and TRBJ2-1): EAGVVQSPRYKIIEKKQPVAFWCNPISGHNTLYWYLQNLGQGPELLIRYENEEAVDDSQLPKDRFSAERLKGVDSTLKIQPAELGDSAVYLCASSPPSGRAHEQFFGPGTRLTVL.

The rearrangement links TRBV7-8 to TRBJ1-4; 8 bases are shared with TRBD1. The CDR3 contains 16 residues. Germline loops: CDR1 SGHVS, CDR2 FQNEAQ. Trimming cost V 10 bases and J 0 bases; bases outside gene matches: 10. The CDR3 coding sequence is TGTGCCACCGGGCCCCGACAGGGGACAACTAATGAAAAACTGTTTTTT. The encoded protein is CATGPRQGTTNEKLFF.

This clonotype was observed at least ten times. The V and J genes are TRBV20-1 and TRBJ2-7, with D possibly matching TRBD2 (5 bases). The germline V and J ends were trimmed by 6 bases and 2 bases, with 17 bases remaining between them. The CDR3 is 14 amino acids. Per the germline V gene, CDR1 is DFQATT and CDR2 is SNEGSKA (reference sequence). The CDR3 region has the DNA TGCAGTGCCCACCCGGGCGCGGGTACCTACGAGCAGTACTTC. Protein product: CSAHPGAGTYEQYF.

The chain carries TRBV20-1 and TRBJ1-3; D not resolved. CDR3 length: 13 amino acids. Germline CDR1 reads DFQATT; CDR2 reads SNEGSKA (reference sequence). Trimming removed 5 bases from V and 0 bases from J, with 8 bases in between. The DNA for the CDR3 is TGCAGTGCTCCGCGCATCTCTGGAAACACCATATATTTT. This encodes CSAPRISGNTIYF.

The chain recombines TRBV27 with TRBJ1-1; the D is unclear. Trimming took off 3 bases at V and 7 bases at J, with 15 bases between the two ends. Germline values: CDR1 MNHEY, CDR2 SMNVEV (reference sequence). This CDR3 spans 14 amino acids. CDR3 DNA: TGTGCCAGCAGTTTGCTGGGAAGGGAAGGTGAAGCTTTCTTT. It codes for CASSLLGREGEAFF.

This clonotype was recorded a few times. The V call is TRBV18, the J call TRBJ2-1; maybe TRBD2 (7 bases). The V and J ends lost 5 bases and 8 bases respectively, with 16 bases between them. The CDR3 has 14 amino acids. Germline loops: CDR1 KGHSH, CDR2 LQKENI. The CDR3 region is CASSIGGGSDEQFF. The CDR3 DNA follows: TGTGCCAGCTCAATTGGGGGCGGGAGTGATGAGCAGTTCTTC.

The genes are TRBV5-6 and TRBJ2-7, with 11 bases that match TRBD2. Germline loops: CDR1 SGHDT, CDR2 YYEEEE. V lost 2 bases and J lost 3; bases outside the gene matches: 7. The CDR3 has 16 amino acids. The CDR3 loop reads CASSLRLAGSGYEQYF. For the CDR3, the DNA is TGTGCCAGCAGCTTAAGACTAGCGGGATCAGGCTACGAGCAGTACTTC.

This clonotype was recorded many times. The chain combines TRBV28 with TRBJ1-5; 7 bases map to TRBD1. Germline lookup yields CDR1 MDHEN and CDR2 SYDVKM. The CDR3 covers 14 residues. V lost 8 bases to trimming and J lost 2 bases; unmatched junction nucleotides: 6. The CDR3 is CASGYRGGNQPQHF. CDR3 coding DNA: TGTGCCAGCGGCTACAGGGGTGGCAATCAGCCCCAGCATTTT.

This clonotype occurred a few times. The chain has TRBV7-6 and TRBJ2-2, with 8 bases fitting TRBD1. With V trimmed by 5 bases and J by 6 bases, 5 bases remained unmatched. The CDR3 sequence is 14 residues long. Germline loops: CDR1 SGHVS, CDR2 FNYEAQ. The DNA of the CDR3 is TGTGCCAGCAGCACGGACAGGGCGGCCGGGGAGCTGTTTTTT. This codes for CASSTDRAAGELFF.

Only one count was recorded for this clonotype. The J gene is TRBJ2-7, the V gene TRBV3-1; D is possibly TRBD1 (5 bases). Between the trimmed V and J ends, which lost 4 bases and 7 bases, there was a span of 17 bases. From germline, CDR1 is LGHDT and CDR2 YNNKEL (reference sequence). CDR3 size: 14 residues. In DNA, the CDR3 is TGTGCCAGCAGCCGTTTAAGTCAGGGAATGGAGCAGTACTTC. This encodes CASSRLSQGMEQYF.

This clonotype has only a few counts. The rearrangement joins TRBV5-1 to TRBJ2-4; a possible D gene is TRBD1 (5 bases). The CDR3 is 15 amino acids. CDR1 is SGHRS, CDR2 YFSETQ, per germline. V was shortened by 0 bases and J by 7 bases, with 14 bases between the two germline ends. CDR3: CASSLGGADLNIQYF. The CDR3 bases are TGCGCCAGCAGCTTGGGGGGCGCGGATTTGAACATTCAGTACTTC.

This clonotype was seen only a few times. This chain uses TRBV20-1 with TRBJ2-7; D might be TRBD2 (6 bases). CDR1 is DFQATT and CDR2 is SNEGSKA in the germline V gene (reference sequence). The CDR3 extends over 12 amino acids. Trimming left V 8 bases short and J 7 bases short, with 18 bases between. Here the CDR3 reads CSSIRSGREQYF. The CDR3 nucleotides are TGCAGTTCCATACGTAGCGGAAGGGAGCAGTACTTC.

This rearrangement joins TRBV20-1 to TRBJ2-3; TRBD2 agrees at 12 bases. The J call may be mistaken, given a closer DNA end match to TRBJ2-7. The CDR3 runs to 18 residues. The germline V gene encodes CDR1 DFQATT and CDR2 SNEGSKA (reference sequence). CDR3 bases: TGCAGTGCTAGTAAGGCAGAGGGCCTAGCGGGAGGGGCCTACGAGCAGTACTTC. Protein product: CSASKAEGLAGGAYEQYF.

The rearrangement uses TRBV10-3 and TRBJ2-1; 7 nucleotides agree with TRBD2. Per germline, CDR1 ENHRY and CDR2 SYGVKD. The CDR3 is 14 amino acids. The trim removed 10 bases at V and 3 bases at J, leaving 9 bases unmatched. The CDR3 coding sequence is TGTGCCAGCAGCCCTAGCGGAGACTACAATGAGCAGTTCTTC. Its translation is CASSPSGDYNEQFF.

The table lists this clonotype with many counts. The rearrangement uses TRBV2 and TRBJ1-2, with D perhaps matching TRBD1 (5 bases). The germline V gene encodes CDR1 SNHLY and CDR2 FYNNEI. Trimming removed 6 bases from V and 4 bases from J, with 12 bases in between. The CDR3 spans 13 residues. The CDR3 spells CASRRDGSYGYTF. Written as DNA, the CDR3 is TGTGCCAGCAGACGGGACGGGTCCTATGGCTACACCTTC. Using reference TRBV2 and TRBJ1-2 for the parts outside the CDR3, the full variable domain is EPEVTQTPSHQVTQMGQEVILRCVPISNHLYFYWYRQILGQKVEFLVSFYNNEISEKSEIFDDQFSVERPDGSNFTLKIRSTKLEDSAMYFCASRRDGSYGYTFGSGTRLTVV.

This clonotype occurred many times. DNA of the CDR3: TGCAGTGCTAGCCGCCCGGGACTAGCGGGAACCAACGAGTGGAATGAGCAGTTCTTC. It yields the protein CSASRPGLAGTNEWNEQFF. The chain couples TRBV20-1 to TRBJ2-1; TRBD2 matches 13 bases. CDR3 length: 19 amino acids. Per germline, CDR1 DFQATT and CDR2 SNEGSKA (reference sequence). After removal of 3 bases from V and 7 bases from J, the junction contained 18 bases not matched to a gene.

This clonotype was seen ten or more times. The chain recombines TRBV13 with TRBJ1-1; D perhaps matches TRBD1 (5 bases). The CDR3 extends over 13 amino acids. CDR1 and CDR2 (germline): PRHDT, FYEKMQ (reference sequence). Trimming took 5 bases from V and 6 from J, leaving 13 bases between them. The CDR3 DNA follows: TGTGCCAGCAGCACCCCGGGGGAGCCTGAAGCTTTCTTT. It specifies CASSTPGEPEAFF. The complete variable domain, with remaining parts taken from reference TRBV13 and TRBJ1-1, reads AAGVIQSPRHLIKEKRETATLKCYPIPRHDTVYWYQQGPGQDPQFLISFYEKMQSDKGSIPDRFSAQQFSDYHSELNMSSLELGDSALYFCASSTPGEPEAFFGQGTRLTVV.

Ten or more counts support this clonotype. This chain links TRBV18 with TRBJ2-3, with TRBD2 matching over 7 bases. The CDR3 length is 15 residues. V lost 8 bases to trimming and J lost 0 bases; unmatched junction nucleotides: 8. Germline V gene sequence: CDR1 KGHSH, CDR2 LQKENI. CDR3 nucleotides: TGTGCCAGCAGCTTGCAGCGGGGCAGCACAGATACGCAGTATTTT. The encoded protein is CASSLQRGSTDTQYF.

There are many counts of this clonotype. The chain uses TRBV12-3 or TRBV12-4 and TRBJ2-1; no clear D. The CDR3 spans 11 residues. The V gene lost 6 bases and the J gene lost 9 bases, with 9 bases spanning the gap. The CDR3 here is CASSRVVEQFF. The CDR3, as DNA: TGTGCCAGCAGCAGAGTCGTTGAGCAGTTCTTC.

This clonotype was counted many times. The rearrangement joins TRBV11-2 to TRBJ2-5, with 7 nucleotides matching TRBD2. Trimming at V came to 5 bases and at J to 4 bases, leaving 4 bases not matched to a gene. Germline loops: CDR1 SGHAT, CDR2 FQNNGV. The CDR3 loop spans 13 amino acids. CDR3 sequence reads: CASSRGVGETQYF. CDR3 nucleotides: TGTGCCAGCAGCCGGGGGGTAGGAGAGACCCAGTACTTC.

This clonotype appeared a few times. The likely explanation is a read error, given a far larger clone one base away. The V call is TRBV13, the J call TRBJ1-2; D ambiguous. The CDR3 has 16 residues. CDR1 and CDR2 (germline): PRHDT, FYEKMQ (reference sequence). The CDR3 DNA sequence: TGTGACAGCAGTTTTACCCGGGCAACGATTTTCGGAGGCTACACCTTC. This translates into CDSSFTRATIFGGYTF.

This sequence joins TRBV6-2 or TRBV6-3 and TRBJ2-7; D not certain. In germline, CDR1 is MNHEY, CDR2 SVGEGT. V lost 2 bases and J 0 bases, leaving 11 bases between the germline ends. The CDR3 is 15 amino acids. This chain's CDR3 is CASSYGQPDSYEQYF. The CDR3, as DNA: TGTGCCAGCAGTTACGGGCAACCGGACTCCTACGAGCAGTACTTC.

This clonotype was detected ten times or more. The rearrangement uses TRBV4-1 and TRBJ2-3; TRBD2 matches at 11 bases. The V gene's germline CDR1 is MGHRA and CDR2 YSYEKL. V lost 10 bases, J lost 0 bases, and 9 bases stayed unmatched. There are 16 residues in the CDR3. DNA for the CDR3: TGCGCCACAAGACTAGCGGGGACAACTAGCACAGATACGCAGTATTTT. This codes for CATRLAGTTSTDTQYF.

In its sample, this clonotype was seen many times. This chain uses TRBV7-8 with TRBJ1-1; a weak D match, TRBD1 (5 bases). Trimming stripped 7 bases from V and 3 bases from J, with 12 bases between. This CDR3 comprises 13 residues. Germline CDR1 and CDR2: SGHVS and FQNEAQ. CDR3 coding DNA: TGTGCCAGCACCTACCGGGGGGACACTGAAGCTTTCTTT. It specifies CASTYRGDTEAFF.